This T cell receptor beta chain was obtained from a study of shared clonotypes between healthy human individuals. Points from the study as a whole: Donors were few, which limited the genetic and exposure-history diversity represented.

The length of the CDR3 is 13 residues. Germline V gives CDR1 SQVTM, CDR2 ANQGSEA. The V gene lost 1 base and the J gene lost 3 bases, with 10 bases spanning the gap. Every subset had its genomic DNA shared out evenly among several immunoSEQ plates. Produced via immunoSEQ multiplex PCR; TCRdb's table is partial and in-frame only. The sample holds approximately 440,000 clones, roughly four fifths seen once. A single count supports this clone. Antigen: not known. The source material was PBMCs. This chain joins TRBV29-1 and TRBJ2-7; possible D gene TRBD1, 5 bases. The sequence came from a middle-aged woman in good health. Some clones in this sample may be carry-over from other donors' samples. CDR3 DNA: TGCAGCGTTGAAGGCGGACATAGCTACGAGCAGTACTTC. This sequence encodes CSVEGGHSYEQYF.